This entry lists 21 T cell receptor beta chains sequenced from one sample in a study of T cells in tuberculosis. Clones were sequenced by immunoSEQ multiplex PCR, and TCRdb holds only the in-frame ones, with some missing. The table lists tens of thousands of clones, approximately 95% of them singletons. The sample comprised PBMCs. The receptor source for this set is a donor between 10 and 29 years old with latent tuberculosis or without tuberculosis infection.

The chain uses TRBV15 and TRBJ2-7; D may be TRBD1 (6 bases). The germline gives CDR1 LNHNV, CDR2 YYDKDF (reference sequence). This CDR3 contains 12 residues. Trimming shortened V by 6 bases and J by 7 bases, and 13 bases separated the two germline ends. CDR3 protein: CATRSQDREQYF. CDR3 nucleotide sequence: TGTGCCACCAGGAGCCAAGACAGGGAGCAGTACTTC. Complete variable domain (other parts from reference TRBV15 and TRBJ2-7): DAMVIQNPRYQVTQFGKPVTLSCSQTLNHNVMYWYQQKSSQAPKLLFHYYDKDFNNEADTPDNFQSRRPNTSFCFLDIRSPGLGDTAMYLCATRSQDREQYFGPGTRLTVT.

This chain uses TRBV5-1 with TRBJ2-5, with 7 bases identical to TRBD1. The germline V gene has CDR1 SGHRS and CDR2 YFSETQ. This CDR3 is built from 15 residues. V shed 4 bases and J 2 bases; nucleotides not matched to a gene: 8. This CDR3 reads CASSHPQGIQETQYF. The CDR3 region has the DNA TGCGCCAGCAGCCACCCACAGGGGATTCAAGAGACCCAGTACTTC.

Sample share makes this clone large. The chain is built from TRBV7-9 and TRBJ2-7; 7 bases align to TRBD1. The length of the CDR3 is 14 residues. Germline loops: CDR1 SEHNR, CDR2 FQNEAQ (reference sequence). V shed 5 bases and J 3 bases; nucleotides not matched to a gene: 7. The CDR3 nucleotides are TGTGCCAGCAGCCCCCCTACAGGGGACTACGAGCAGTACTTC. Amino acid sequence: CASSPPTGDYEQYF. Complete variable domain (other parts from reference TRBV7-9 and TRBJ2-7): DTGVSQNPRHKITKRGQNVTFRCDPISEHNRLYWYRQTLGQGPEFLTYFQNEAQLEKSRLLSDRFSAERPKGSFSTLEIQRTEQGDSAMYLCASSPPTGDYEQYFGPGTRLTVT.

The chain is built from TRBV12-5 and TRBJ2-1; 7 nucleotides match TRBD2. The V and J ends lost 4 bases and 5 bases, in that order; junction bases with no gene match: 17. CDR3 size: 18 residues. Germline V gene lookup returns CDR1 LGHNT and CDR2 FRNRAP. This CDR3 reads CASGSHVGLADRNNEQFF. CDR3 coding DNA: TGTGCTAGTGGTTCCCATGTTGGGCTAGCGGACCGAAACAATGAGCAGTTCTTC.

The chain has TRBV30 and TRBJ2-7, with 10 bases identical to TRBD2. Per the germline V gene, CDR1 is GTSNPN and CDR2 is SVGIG (reference sequence). This CDR3 comprises 14 residues. V trimming: 2 bases; J trimming: 2 bases; junction bases outside the gene matches: 3. This CDR3 reads CAWSWTSGAYEQYF. The CDR3 bases are TGTGCCTGGAGTTGGACTAGCGGAGCCTACGAGCAGTACTTC.

The chain is built from TRBV28 and TRBJ2-1; TRBD2 agrees at 12 bases. The length of the CDR3 is 15 residues. Germline trimming cut 1 base from V and 9 bases from J; bases unmatched to any gene: 4. From germline, CDR1 is MDHEN and CDR2 SYDVKM. The CDR3 sequence is CASSLFTSGRSEQFF. The CDR3 coding sequence is TGTGCCAGCAGTTTATTTACTAGCGGGAGGTCTGAGCAGTTCTTC.

The rearrangement links TRBV9 to TRBJ2-2; 10 bases are a match to TRBD2. With V trimmed by 1 base and J by 3 bases, 3 bases remained unmatched. There are 16 residues in the CDR3. Per germline, CDR1 SGDLS and CDR2 YYNGEE. The CDR3 nucleotides read TGTGCCAGCAGCGTAACTAGCGGGACCTACACCGGGGAGCTGTTTTTT. Amino acid sequence: CASSVTSGTYTGELFF.

The genes are TRBV28 and TRBJ2-3; weak D call: TRBD2 (6 bases). CDR1 and CDR2 from the germline V gene are MDHEN and SYDVKM. The V end was cut by 7 bases, the J end by 4 bases, with 18 bases between. The CDR3 consists of 15 residues. CDR3 nucleotides: TGTGCCAGCACCTTGGGGGGTTTGACGGCAGATACGCAGTATTTT. This translates into CASTLGGLTADTQYF.

The chain is built from TRBV4-2 and TRBJ2-1, with a possible D match to TRBD2 (5 bases). Trimming took 0 bases from V and 9 from J, leaving 9 bases between them. The CDR3 has 13 amino acids. Germline values: CDR1 LGHNA, CDR2 YNFKEQ. The CDR3 region has the DNA TGTGCCAGCAGCCAAGAACTAGAAAGTGAGCAGTTCTTC. Protein: CASSQELESEQFF.

The chain recombines TRBV11-3 with TRBJ2-3; 8 nucleotides match TRBD2. This CDR3 comprises 16 residues. The V gene end was trimmed by 1 base and the J gene end by 6 bases; junction bases not matched to a gene: 9. Looked up from germline, CDR1 is SGHNT and CDR2 is YENEEA. The CDR3 reads CASSLGAGGPRDTQYF. The CDR3 region has the DNA TGTGCCAGCAGCTTAGGCGCGGGGGGCCCACGGGATACGCAGTATTTT.

The V and J genes are TRBV14 and TRBJ2-1, with 8 nucleotides matching TRBD2. V was pared by 4 bases and J by 6 bases, with 5 bases of the junction left unmatched. The CDR3 sequence is 14 residues long. CDR1 SGHDN and CDR2 FVKESK come from the germline V gene. The CDR3 DNA follows: TGTGCCAGCAGCCCCTTACGGGGGGGCAATGAGCAGTTCTTC. Its protein product is CASSPLRGGNEQFF.

The J gene is TRBJ2-2, the V gene TRBV10-3, with TRBD2 identical over 14 bases. The CDR3 totals 20 residues. V was pared by 2 bases and J by 0 bases, with 8 bases of the junction left unmatched. Germline-derived CDR1 and CDR2 are ENHRY and SYGVKD. CDR3 sequence (DNA): TGTGCCATCAGTGAGCGGCCCGGGACTAGCGGGAGAGCGAACACCGGGGAGCTGTTTTTT. As protein: CAISERPGTSGRANTGELFF.

The chain joins TRBV5-4 to TRBJ1-2; TRBD1 matches at 7 bases. Germline CDR1 and CDR2: SGHNT and YYREEE (reference sequence). The junction had 13 bases not matched to a gene; V was cut back by 2 bases and J by 6 bases. There are 16 residues in the CDR3. The CDR3 reads CASSFGTALPGDGYTF. In nucleotides, the CDR3 is TGTGCCAGCAGCTTCGGGACAGCTCTCCCGGGCGATGGCTACACCTTC.

The V and J genes are TRBV11-2 and TRBJ2-3; 8 nucleotides align to TRBD2. The CDR3 contains 16 residues. Germline lookup yields CDR1 SGHAT and CDR2 FQNNGV. V lost 0 bases, J lost 0 bases, and 2 bases stayed unmatched. The CDR3 region has the DNA TGTGCCAGCAGCTTAGAAGTAGCGGGAAGCACAGATACGCAGTATTTT. Its protein product is CASSLEVAGSTDTQYF.

This chain joins TRBV29-1 and TRBJ2-1; maybe TRBD1 (6 bases). Germline V gives CDR1 SQVTM, CDR2 ANQGSEA. Trimming took 5 bases from V and 8 from J, leaving 22 bases between them. This CDR3 has 15 residues. CDR3 protein: CSVRSSLTGNDEQFF. In nucleotides, the CDR3 is TGCAGCGTTCGCTCCAGTCTTACAGGGAACGATGAGCAGTTCTTC.

V is TRBV5-4 and J is TRBJ1-4; 11 positions agree with TRBD1. V was clipped by 0 bases and J by 8 bases; unmatched bases: 3. Per germline, CDR1 SGHNT and CDR2 YYREEE (reference sequence). The CDR3 consists of 15 residues. CDR3 protein: CASSLGGDRGEKLFF. DNA of the CDR3: TGTGCCAGCAGCTTGGGAGGGGACAGGGGGGAAAAACTGTTTTTT.

This sequence joins TRBV6-1 and TRBJ2-3, with 11 bases aligning to TRBD2. The V and J ends lost 7 bases and 3 bases, in that order; junction bases with no gene match: 6. The CDR3 is made up of 15 amino acids. Germline V gene sequence: CDR1 MNHNS, CDR2 SASEGT. The CDR3 DNA is TGTGCCAGCACCGCGGGACTAGCGGATACAGATACGCAGTATTTT. Protein product: CASTAGLADTDTQYF.

The genes are TRBV27 and TRBJ2-7, with TRBD2 as a possible D gene (6 bases). CDR3 size: 13 residues. Germline CDR1 is MNHEY and CDR2 is SMNVEV (reference sequence). The V end was cut by 2 bases, the J end by 5 bases, with 10 bases between. Here the CDR3 reads CASSLVLADEQYF. The CDR3 DNA sequence: TGTGCCAGCAGTTTAGTACTAGCCGACGAGCAGTACTTC.

The V call is TRBV4-2, the J call TRBJ2-3; possibly TRBD2 for D (5 bases). Trimming removed 4 bases from V and 2 bases from J, with 16 bases in between. The CDR3 consists of 16 residues. The germline CDR1 and CDR2 sequences are LGHNA and YNFKEQ. CDR3 sequence reads: CASSPSGWGYTDTQYF. The DNA for the CDR3 is TGTGCCAGCAGCCCAAGCGGTTGGGGATACACAGATACGCAGTATTTT.

V and J are TRBV19 and TRBJ1-4; D remains unclear. Germline CDR1 LNHDA, CDR2 SQIVND (reference sequence). The CDR3 runs 12 residues. V lost 5 bases and J lost 8, with 9 bases in between. CDR3 nucleotide sequence: TGTGCCAGTAGTCGCCAGGAAGAAAAACTGTTTTTT. This sequence encodes CASSRQEEKLFF.

The chain combines TRBV5-5 with TRBJ2-7; D gene uncertain. The CDR3 contains 13 residues. The germline CDR1 and CDR2 sequences are SGHKS and YYEKEE (reference sequence). V was shortened by 0 bases and J by 1 base, with 5 bases between the two germline ends. CDR3 sequence (DNA): TGTGCCAGCAGCTTGGATACTTCCTACGAGCAGTACTTC. The encoded protein is CASSLDTSYEQYF.